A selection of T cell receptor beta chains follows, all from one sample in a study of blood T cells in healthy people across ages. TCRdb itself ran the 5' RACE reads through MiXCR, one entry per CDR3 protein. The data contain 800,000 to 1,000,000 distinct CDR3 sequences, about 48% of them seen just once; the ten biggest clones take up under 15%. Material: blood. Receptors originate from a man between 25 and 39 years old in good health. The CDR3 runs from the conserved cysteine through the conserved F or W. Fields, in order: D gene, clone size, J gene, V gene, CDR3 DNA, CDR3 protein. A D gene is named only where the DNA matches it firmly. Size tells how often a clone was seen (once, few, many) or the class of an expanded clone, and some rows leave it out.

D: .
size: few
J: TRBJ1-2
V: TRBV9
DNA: TGTGCCAGCAGCGACAGAGACCCCCCCTATGGCTACACCTTC
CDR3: CASSDRDPPYGYTF

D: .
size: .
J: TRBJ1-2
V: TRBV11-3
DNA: TGTGCCAGCAGCTTGGACGGGGACGGCTACACCTTC
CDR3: CASSLDGDGYTF

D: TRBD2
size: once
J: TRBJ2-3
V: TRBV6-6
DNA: TGTGCCAGCAGTTCCACTGGGGGGGGAGTGACAGATACGCAGTATTTT
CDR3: CASSSTGGGVTDTQYF

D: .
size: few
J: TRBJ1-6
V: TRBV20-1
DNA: TGCAGTGCTGCCCCGGGACCGACCAATTCACCCCTCCACTTT
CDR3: CSAAPGPTNSPLHF

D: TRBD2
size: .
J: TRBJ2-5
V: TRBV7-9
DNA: TGTGCCAGCACCCCCAATAGCGGGACGGAGACCCAGTACTTC
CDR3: CASTPNSGTETQYF

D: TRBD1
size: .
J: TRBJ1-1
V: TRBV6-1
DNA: TGTGCCAGCAGCCGACAGGGGGTGGACACTGAAGCTTTCTTT
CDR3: CASSRQGVDTEAFF

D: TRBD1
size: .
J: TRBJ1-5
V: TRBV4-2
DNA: TGTGCCAGCAGCCAAGATCCCTCAGGGGGCCTCAATCAGCCCCAGCATTTT
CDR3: CASSQDPSGGLNQPQHF

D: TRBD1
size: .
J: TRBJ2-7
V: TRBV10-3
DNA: TGTGCCATCCTAGGGGGCGGTTACGAGCAGTACTTC
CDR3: CAILGGGYEQYF

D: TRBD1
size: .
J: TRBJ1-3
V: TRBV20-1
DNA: TGCAGTGCTGGACAGGGGACTGGAAACACCATATATTTT
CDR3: CSAGQGTGNTIYF

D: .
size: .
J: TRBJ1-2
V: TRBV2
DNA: TGTGCCAGCCAGCGGCCCAACTATGGCTACACCTTC
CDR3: CASQRPNYGYTF

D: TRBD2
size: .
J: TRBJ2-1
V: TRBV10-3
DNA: TGTGCCATCAGTCCGGCGGGGGTCTCCTACAATGAGCAGTTCTTC
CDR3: CAISPAGVSYNEQFF

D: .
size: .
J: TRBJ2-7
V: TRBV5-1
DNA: TGCGCCAGCAGCTTGGGCGTCAACTCCTACGAGCAGTACTTC
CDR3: CASSLGVNSYEQYF

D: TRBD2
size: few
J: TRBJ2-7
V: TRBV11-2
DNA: TGTGCCAGCAGCTCCGGACTAGCGGGGAGCTACGAGCAGTACTTC
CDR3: CASSSGLAGSYEQYF

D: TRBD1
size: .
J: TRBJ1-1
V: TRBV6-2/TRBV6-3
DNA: TGTGCCAGCAGCAGGGACAGTTATGCTACTGAAGCTTTCTTT
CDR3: CASSRDSYATEAFF

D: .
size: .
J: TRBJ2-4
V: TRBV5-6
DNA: TGTGCCAGCAGCTTGGGCGGCCAGGGGGGCCTCAAAAACATTCAGTACTTC
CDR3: CASSLGGQGGLKNIQYF

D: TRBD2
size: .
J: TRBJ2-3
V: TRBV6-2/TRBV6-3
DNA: TGTGCCAGCAGTTACGCGGGAGGGGTAGAAGATACGCAGTATTTT
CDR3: CASSYAGGVEDTQYF

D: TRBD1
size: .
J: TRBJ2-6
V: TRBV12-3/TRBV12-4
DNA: TGTGCCAGCAGTTTAGCGGACAGGGTTTCTGGGGCCAACGTCCTGACTTTC
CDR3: CASSLADRVSGANVLTF

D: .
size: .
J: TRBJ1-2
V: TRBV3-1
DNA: TGTGCCAGCAGCCAAGGAGGCCAGGGCGATGGCTACACCTTC
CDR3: CASSQGGQGDGYTF

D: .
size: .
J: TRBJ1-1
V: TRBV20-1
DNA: TGCAGTGGAGCCGCGGGGGGAGACACTGAAGCTTTCTTT
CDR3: CSGAAGGDTEAFF

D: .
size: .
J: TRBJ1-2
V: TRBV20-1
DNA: TGCAGTGCTAGAGATCTTAATTCCCTCTCACTAGCTAACTATGGCTACACCTTC
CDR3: CSARDLNSLSLANYGYTF

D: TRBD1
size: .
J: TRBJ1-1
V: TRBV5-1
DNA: TGCGCCAGCAGCCAGACAGGGGAACACACTGAAGCTTTCTTT
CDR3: CASSQTGEHTEAFF

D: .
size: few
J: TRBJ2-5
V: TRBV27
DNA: TGTGCCAGCAGTTTACGTGATTGGGCTACCCAGTACTTC
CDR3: CASSLRDWATQYF

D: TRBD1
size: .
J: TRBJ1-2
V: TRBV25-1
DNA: TGTGCCAGCAGTCCAGGACAGGGGAGTAGGGTCTATGGCTACACCTTC
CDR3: CASSPGQGSRVYGYTF

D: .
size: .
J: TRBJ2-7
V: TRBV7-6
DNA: TGTGCCAGCAGCCCCACTATATCTGCCTACGAGCAGTACTTC
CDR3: CASSPTISAYEQYF

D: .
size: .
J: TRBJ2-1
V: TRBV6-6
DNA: TGTGCCAGCAGTCCTAACCTTCAGAACACCTACAATGAGCAGTTCTTC
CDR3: CASSPNLQNTYNEQFF

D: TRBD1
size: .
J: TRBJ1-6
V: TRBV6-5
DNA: TGTGCCAGCAGGAGACAGGGCAGTTCACCCCTCCACTTT
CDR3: CASRRQGSSPLHF

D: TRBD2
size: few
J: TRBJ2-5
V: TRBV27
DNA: TGTGCCAGCAGTTTATCGGGGGTGGAACTAGCGTTAGAGACCCAGTACTTC
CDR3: CASSLSGVELALETQYF

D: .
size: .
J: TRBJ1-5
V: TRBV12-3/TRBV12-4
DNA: TGTGCCAGCAGCGAGATAAGGAATCAGCCCCAGCATTTT
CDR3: CASSEIRNQPQHF

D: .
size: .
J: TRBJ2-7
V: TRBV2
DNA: TGTGCCAGCACCATGAGGGGCTCCTACGAGCAGTACTTC
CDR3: CASTMRGSYEQYF

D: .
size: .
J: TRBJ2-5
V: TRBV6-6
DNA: TGTGCCACCAATGGGGAGACCCAGTACTTC
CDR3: CATNGETQYF

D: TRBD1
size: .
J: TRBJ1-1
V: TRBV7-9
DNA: TGTGCCAGCAGCTTAGTCGGGGACAGGGTAATTTGGCGGGCTTTCTTT
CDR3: CASSLVGDRVIWRAFF

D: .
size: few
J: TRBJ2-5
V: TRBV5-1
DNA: TGCGCCAGCAGTACCGGGACAAGCCAAGAGACCCAGTACTTC
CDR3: CASSTGTSQETQYF

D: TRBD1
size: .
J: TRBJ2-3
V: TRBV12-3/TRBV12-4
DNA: TGTGCCAGCAGACACCGGGACAGGGGGGTTGCAGATACGCAGTATTTT
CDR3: CASRHRDRGVADTQYF

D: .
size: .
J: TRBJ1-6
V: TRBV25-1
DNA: TGTGCCAGCAGTGAATACGGGGGCGGCTCACCCCTCCACTTT
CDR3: CASSEYGGGSPLHF

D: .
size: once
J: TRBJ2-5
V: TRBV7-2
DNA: TGTGCCAGCAGCTTACAGGTCCAGTACCAAGAGACCCAGTACTTC
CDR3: CASSLQVQYQETQYF

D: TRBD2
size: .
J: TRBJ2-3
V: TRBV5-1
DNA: TGCGCCAGCAGCACACGGGGGGGGTACAATGAGCAGTATTTT
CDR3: CASSTRGGYNEQYF

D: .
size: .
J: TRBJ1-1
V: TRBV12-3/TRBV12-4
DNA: TGTGCCAGCAGCACGAAGCCCGGGACTTCAAACACTGAAGTTTTCTTT
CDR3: CASSTKPGTSNTEVFF

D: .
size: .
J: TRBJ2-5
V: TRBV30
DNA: TGTGCCTGGAGTGTTGAGCGCGATGAGCAGTACTTC
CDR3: CAWSVERDEQYF

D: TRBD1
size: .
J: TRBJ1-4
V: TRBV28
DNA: TGTGCCAGCAGAGCCGGGACAGGGCCGTTAGCGTCGTTTTTT
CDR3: CASRAGTGPLASFF

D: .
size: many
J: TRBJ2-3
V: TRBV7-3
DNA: TGTGCCAGCAGCTCCTCAGGGGCAGATACGCAGTATTTT
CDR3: CASSSSGADTQYF

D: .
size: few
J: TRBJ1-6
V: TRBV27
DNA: TGTGCCAGCAGTCCCTTCGACACGGCTAGCACCCTCCACTTT
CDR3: CASSPFDTASTLHF

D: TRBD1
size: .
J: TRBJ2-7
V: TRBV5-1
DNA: TGCGCCAGCAGCTTGGGACAGGGGCCCCTCGAGCAGTACTTC
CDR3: CASSLGQGPLEQYF

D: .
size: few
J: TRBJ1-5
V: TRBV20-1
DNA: TGCAGTGCTAGCCCCGGGACGAGCAATCAGCCCCAGCATTTT
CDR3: CSASPGTSNQPQHF

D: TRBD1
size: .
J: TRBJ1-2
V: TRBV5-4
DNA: TGTGCCAGCAGCTTGGGGACTGGGACAGGTTATAACTATGGCTACACCTTC
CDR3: CASSLGTGTGYNYGYTF

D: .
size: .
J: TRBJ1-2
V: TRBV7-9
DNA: TGTGCCAGCAGCCCCCCCCGAGCAGGGGCCAACTATGGCTACACCTTC
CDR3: CASSPPRAGANYGYTF

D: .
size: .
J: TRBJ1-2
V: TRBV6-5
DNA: TGTGCCAGCAGTTTCACCCGCCCGGGTGGCTACACCTTC
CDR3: CASSFTRPGGYTF

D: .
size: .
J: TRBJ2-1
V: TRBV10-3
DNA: TGTGCCATCAGTGATCCCCAGGGCGGACATTTGGACAATGCGCAGTTCTTC
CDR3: CAISDPQGGHLDNAQFF

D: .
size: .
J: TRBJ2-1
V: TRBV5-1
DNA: TGCGCCAGCAGCTGGTGGGGCAATGAGCAGTTCTTC
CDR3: CASSWWGNEQFF

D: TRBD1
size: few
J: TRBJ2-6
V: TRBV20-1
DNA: TGCAGTGCAAAGCAGGGGGCCCCTCTTTCCGGGGCCAACGTCCTGACTTTC
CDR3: CSAKQGAPLSGANVLTF

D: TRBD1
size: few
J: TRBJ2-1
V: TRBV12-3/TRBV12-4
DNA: TGTGCCAGCAGTGCTTACAGGGGGCTCATGTTCTTC
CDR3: CASSAYRGLMFF

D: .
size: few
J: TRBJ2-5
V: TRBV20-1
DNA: TGCAGTGCTAGAGAGGGGATGCGCGGAGGTGAGACCCAGTACTTC
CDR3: CSAREGMRGGETQYF

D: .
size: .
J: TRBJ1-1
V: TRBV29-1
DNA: TGCAGCGTTGACCGTGGGCAGACGAAGCTTTTCTTT
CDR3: CSVDRGQTKLFF

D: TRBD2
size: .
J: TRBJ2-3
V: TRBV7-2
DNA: TGTGCCAGCAGCTCCACTAGCGGGGGGGCCGTAGATACGCAGTATTTT
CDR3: CASSSTSGGAVDTQYF

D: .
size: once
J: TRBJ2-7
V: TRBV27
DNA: TGTGCCAGCAGTGTGGCCGGGACAAACTCCTACAATGAGCAGTACTTC
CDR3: CASSVAGTNSYNEQYF

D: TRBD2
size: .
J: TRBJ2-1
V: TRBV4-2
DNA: TGTACCAGCAGCCCCAGCCTCAGCGGGGGGTCCAATGAGCAGTTCTTC
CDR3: CTSSPSLSGGSNEQFF

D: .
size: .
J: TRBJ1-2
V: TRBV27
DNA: TGTGCCAGCAGTGTGGCCGCGGGACAATATGGCTACACCTTC
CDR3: CASSVAAGQYGYTF

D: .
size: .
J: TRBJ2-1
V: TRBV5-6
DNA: TGTGCCAGCAGCTTCGGGGACTATGAGCAGTTCTTC
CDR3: CASSFGDYEQFF

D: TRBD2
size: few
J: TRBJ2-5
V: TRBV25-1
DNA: TGTGCCAGCAGTGGTAGCGGGACCGGACAAGAGACCCAGTACTTC
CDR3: CASSGSGTGQETQYF

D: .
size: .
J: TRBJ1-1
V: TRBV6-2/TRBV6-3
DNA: TGTGCCAGCAGTTACCCCGGGGGCCGCTTGAACACTGAAGCTTTCTTT
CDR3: CASSYPGGRLNTEAFF

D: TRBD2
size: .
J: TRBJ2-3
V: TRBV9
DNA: TGTGCCAGCAGCGTAGCTGGGTCGGGGGGTGGAGATACGCAGTATTTT
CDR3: CASSVAGSGGGDTQYF